Each of the 15 T cell receptor beta chains below was sequenced from the same sample in a study of T-cell reconstitution after alpha-beta-depleted transplantation in children. The authors prepared the TCRbeta library with unique molecular identifiers. TCRdb passed the PCR reads through MiXCR, listing each CDR3 protein once. The profile shows a few hundred thousand distinct CDR3 sequences, approximately 12% of them singletons. The source was PBMCs, mostly from graft donor cells, collected 360 days after TCRalphabeta/CD19-depleted stem cell transplant. The origin of the receptors is a male patient aged 10 to 17 who had a stem cell transplant for acute myeloid leukemia, so the T cells may come from the graft donor.

This clonotype appeared many times. The chain employs TRBV20-1 and TRBJ1-5; no clear D gene. Germline assignment: CDR1 DFQATT and CDR2 SNEGSKA (reference sequence). V lost 1 base, J lost 5 bases, and 9 bases lay in between. The CDR3 loop spans 13 amino acids. CDR3 bases: TGCAGTGCTAGAGGGACGGGTTATCAGCCCCAGCATTTT. This translates into CSARGTGYQPQHF.

This clonotype was seen at least ten times. V gene TRBV4-3 combines with J gene TRBJ2-2; 13 nucleotides line up with TRBD2. This CDR3 contains 17 residues. Germline V CDR1 and CDR2: LGHNA, YSLEER. Trimming cost V 1 base and J 3 bases; bases outside gene matches: 2. The CDR3 coding sequence is TGCGCCAGCAGCCAAGGGACTAGCGGGAGTCACACCGGGGAGCTGTTTTTT. This gives the protein CASSQGTSGSHTGELFF.

V and J are TRBV6-2 or TRBV6-3 and TRBJ2-7, with TRBD2 matching over 8 bases. The CDR3 length is 15 residues. Per germline, CDR1 MNHEY and CDR2 SVGEGT. V shed 8 bases, J shed 1 base, and the junction held 10 bases outside the gene matches. The CDR3: CASLWRGVSSYEQYF. CDR3 bases: TGTGCCAGCCTCTGGCGGGGGGTGAGTTCCTACGAGCAGTACTTC.

Only a few counts were recorded for this clonotype. This chain links TRBV2 with TRBJ2-1; D is unresolved. Germline V gives CDR1 SNHLY, CDR2 FYNNEI. The CDR3 loop spans 15 amino acids. The V gene lost 8 bases and the J gene lost 2 bases, with 16 bases spanning the gap. The CDR3 loop is CASGLPTGTYNEQFF. CDR3 sequence (DNA): TGTGCCAGCGGGCTCCCCACGGGCACCTACAATGAGCAGTTCTTC.

This chain uses TRBV11-1 with TRBJ2-7, with D possibly being TRBD2 (5 bases). V shed 2 bases and J shed 2 bases, with 16 bases lying between them. The germline V gene encodes CDR1 SGHAT and CDR2 FQDESV (reference sequence). The CDR3 extends over 16 amino acids. The CDR3 sequence: CASSLSGFGRPYEQYF. The CDR3 nucleotides read TGTGCCAGCAGCTTATCGGGGTTCGGTAGGCCCTACGAGCAGTACTTC.

This chain uses TRBV5-1 with TRBJ2-7; 9 nucleotides match TRBD2. The germline gives CDR1 SGHRS, CDR2 YFSETQ. The CDR3 is 16 amino acids. Losses at the gene ends were 5 bases for V and 0 bases for J; bases not matched to a gene: 9. In DNA form, the CDR3 reads TGCGCCAGCAGGCGACGGGGTAGCGGGAGCTCCTACGAGCAGTACTTC. Amino acid sequence: CASRRRGSGSSYEQYF.

The rearrangement links TRBV7-9 to TRBJ2-1, with D possibly matching TRBD2 (5 bases). Germline values: CDR1 SEHNR, CDR2 FQNEAQ (reference sequence). The CDR3 spans 15 residues. Between the trimmed V and J ends, which lost 5 bases and 8 bases, there was a span of 19 bases. The CDR3 sequence: CASSPRAITGDEQFF. The CDR3 DNA follows: TGTGCCAGCAGCCCCCGGGCCATCACCGGGGATGAGCAGTTCTTC.

The chain links TRBV10-3 to TRBJ2-1; unclear D gene. V lost 6 bases, J lost 3 bases, and 9 bases lay in between. This CDR3 has 13 amino acids. Germline V lookup: CDR1 ENHRY, CDR2 SYGVKD. The CDR3 loop is CAISGGNYNEQFF. The CDR3 DNA sequence: TGTGCCATCAGCGGTGGGAACTACAATGAGCAGTTCTTC.

J is TRBJ2-1 and V is TRBV11-2; maybe TRBD2 (5 bases). V lost 4 bases and J lost 6, with 19 bases in between. The CDR3 extends over 16 amino acids. Germline-derived CDR1 and CDR2 are SGHAT and FQNNGV. CDR3 residues: CASSSRLAMGTNEQFF. The CDR3 nucleotides are TGTGCCAGCAGCTCGCGTCTAGCTATGGGAACCAATGAGCAGTTCTTC. The variable domain in full, with the rest retrieved from reference TRBV11-2 and TRBJ2-1, is EAGVAQSPRYKIIEKRQSVAFWCNPISGHATLYWYQQILGQGPKLLIQFQNNGVVDDSQLPKDRFSAERLKGVDSTLKIQPAKLEDSAVYLCASSSRLAMGTNEQFFGPGTRLTVL.

V usage is TRBV25-1 and J usage is TRBJ2-1; the D is unclear. V lost 3 bases, J lost 8 bases, and 11 bases lay in between. Germline CDR1 is MGHDK and CDR2 is SYGVNS. This CDR3 contains 13 residues. The DNA of the CDR3 is TGTGCCAGCAGTGAGTTAACATTGCATGAGCAGTTCTTC. It encodes CASSELTLHEQFF. Based on the CDR3 plus reference TRBV25-1 and TRBJ2-1, the full variable domain is EADIYQTPRYLVIGTGKKITLECSQTMGHDKMYWYQQDPGMELHLIHYSYGVNSTEKGDLSSESTVSRIRTEHFPLTLESARPSHTSQYLCASSELTLHEQFFGPGTRLTVL.

This clonotype was seen more than once but under ten times. The chain recombines TRBV28 with TRBJ2-1, with D tentatively TRBD1 (5 bases). There are 14 residues in the CDR3. V was shortened by 2 bases and J by 4 bases, with 9 bases between the two germline ends. Germline V gene sequence: CDR1 MDHEN, CDR2 SYDVKM. The CDR3 is CASSLVRQYNEQFF. The DNA for the CDR3 is TGTGCCAGCAGTTTAGTTCGACAGTACAATGAGCAGTTCTTC. The complete variable domain, with remaining parts taken from reference TRBV28 and TRBJ2-1, reads DVKVTQSSRYLVKRTGEKVFLECVQDMDHENMFWYRQDPGLGLRLIYFSYDVKMKEKGDIPEGYSVSREKKERFSLILESASTNQTSMYLCASSLVRQYNEQFFGPGTRLTVL.

This clonotype was seen only a few times. The V gene is TRBV12-3 or TRBV12-4, the J gene TRBJ2-1; 7 bases agree with TRBD2. The CDR3 has 16 residues. The V segment lost 7 bases and the J segment 7 bases; nucleotides outside the gene matches: 16. The CDR3 reads CASTLSLAELPNEQFF. In DNA form, the CDR3 reads TGTGCCAGCACTCTCAGCCTAGCGGAGCTACCTAATGAGCAGTTCTTC.

In its sample, this clonotype was seen a few times. The chain recombines TRBV6-2 or TRBV6-3 with TRBJ2-7, with 7 positions matching TRBD2. Germline V CDR1 and CDR2: MNHEY, SVGEGT. V gave up 4 bases and J gave up 5 bases; unmatched junction bases: 14. The CDR3 is 16 residues long. The chain's CDR3 is CASSSPTRTTSNEQYF. The DNA for the CDR3 is TGTGCCAGCAGTTCGCCTACGCGAACGACTAGCAACGAGCAGTACTTC.

The sample holds a few counts of this clonotype. The genes are TRBV27 and TRBJ2-7, with D possibly matching TRBD2 (6 bases). The germline V gene has CDR1 MNHEY and CDR2 SMNVEV (reference sequence). V gave up 2 bases and J gave up 3 bases, with 17 bases separating them. This CDR3 has 16 amino acids. Here the CDR3 reads CASSLAQPSVLYEQYF. In DNA form, the CDR3 reads TGTGCCAGCAGTTTAGCACAGCCTAGCGTACTCTACGAGCAGTACTTC.

The genes are TRBV6-1 and TRBJ2-1; D could derive from TRBD1 or TRBD2 (6 bases each). The CDR3 has 18 residues. CDR1 is MNHNS, CDR2 SASEGT, per germline. Trimming removed 6 bases at V and 8 bases at J, with 29 bases between. CDR3 residues: CASSLTFMTGGPFDEQFF. CDR3 coding DNA: TGTGCCAGCAGCCTTACCTTCATGACCGGGGGCCCTTTTGATGAGCAGTTCTTC.